Sequencing of this TCR beta chain was carried out in a study of cytomegalovirus exposure and HLA in healthy donors. This CDR3 is built from 14 residues. Trimming cost V 6 bases and J 11 bases; bases outside gene matches: 10. CDR1 is MDHEN and CDR2 is SYDVKM in the germline V gene. All donors participated as healthy donors of bone marrow. Details on this clone: Its antigen is unidentified.

Primers: 60 Vbeta forward and 13 Jbeta reverse. Measured with immunoSEQ multiplex PCR; TCRdb has only the in-frame clones, and not every one. This table has some 150,000 clones, approximately 74% appearing once. Findings of the study overall: Productive rates of about 87% or about 30% were seen for most TCR beta V segments in an earlier analysis.

The sequencing input was PBMCs. This clonotype was obtained from a man aged 18 to 30 in good health and CMV-seropositive. The chain employs TRBV28 and TRBJ1-6; TRBD1 agrees at 7 bases. CDR3 loop: CASSPQGGSAPLHF. CDR3 coding DNA: TGTGCCAGCAGCCCTCAGGGGGGAAGCGCACCCCTCCACTTT.